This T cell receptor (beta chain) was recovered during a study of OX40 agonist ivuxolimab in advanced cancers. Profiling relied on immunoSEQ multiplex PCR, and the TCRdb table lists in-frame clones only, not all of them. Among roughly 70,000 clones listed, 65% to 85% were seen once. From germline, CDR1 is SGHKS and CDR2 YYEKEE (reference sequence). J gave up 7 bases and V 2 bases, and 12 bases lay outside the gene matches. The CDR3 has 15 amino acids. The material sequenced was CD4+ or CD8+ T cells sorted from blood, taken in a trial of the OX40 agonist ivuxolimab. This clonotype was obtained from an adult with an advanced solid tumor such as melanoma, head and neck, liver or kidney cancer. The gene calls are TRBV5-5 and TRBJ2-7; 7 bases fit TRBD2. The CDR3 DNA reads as TGTGCCAGCAGCTTTAATACGGGGGGTTCTGGAGAGCAGTACTTC. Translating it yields CASSFNTGGSGEQYF.